The subject of this entry is one T cell receptor (beta chain). Antigen: not known. The sample belongs to a study of T-cell memory formation after mild COVID-19. At the level of the study: TCR clusters mostly belonged to single donors. Points from the study as a whole: Clones shrinking from day 15 to 85 showed even CD4/CD8 mixes; later expanders tilted CD4+.

Amplification by 5'RACE using constant-segment primers produced TCR alpha and TCR beta cDNA libraries that carried sample barcodes and UMIs. MiXCR, run by TCRdb on the 5' RACE reads, gives a single entry per CDR3 protein. The sample consists of about 350,000 distinct CDR3 sequences, approximately 29% of them appearing once. V was cut by 0 bases and J by 0 bases, with 6 bases left in between. The CDR3 has 14 amino acids. The germline V gene has CDR1 DFQATT and CDR2 SNEGSKA (reference sequence). The sequencing input was PBMCs or a T cell subset sorted from them (not recorded which). The chain has TRBV20-1 and TRBJ1-5; D ambiguous. The origin of this receptor is an adult woman who had mild COVID-19 (a few samples of this study predate the infection). Cell type and time point are not known. The CDR3 sequence: CSARDPHSNQPQHF. The CDR3 bases are TGCAGTGCTAGAGATCCACATAGCAATCAGCCCCAGCATTTT.